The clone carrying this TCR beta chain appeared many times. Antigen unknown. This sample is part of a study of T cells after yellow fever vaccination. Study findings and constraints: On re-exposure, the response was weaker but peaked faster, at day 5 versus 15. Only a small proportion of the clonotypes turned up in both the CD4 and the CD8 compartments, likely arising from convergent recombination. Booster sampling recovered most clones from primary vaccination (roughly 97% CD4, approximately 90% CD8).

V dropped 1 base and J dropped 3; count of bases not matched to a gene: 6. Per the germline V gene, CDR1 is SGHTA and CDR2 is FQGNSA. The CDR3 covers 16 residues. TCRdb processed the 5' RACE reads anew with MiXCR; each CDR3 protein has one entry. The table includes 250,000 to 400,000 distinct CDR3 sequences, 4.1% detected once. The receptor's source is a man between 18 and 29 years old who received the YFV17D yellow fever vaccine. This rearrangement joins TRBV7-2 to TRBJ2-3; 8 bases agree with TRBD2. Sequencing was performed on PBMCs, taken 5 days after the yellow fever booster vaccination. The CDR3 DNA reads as TGTGCCAGCAGCTTAGTCCCAGCGGGGGCGACAGATACGCAGTATTTT. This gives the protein CASSLVPAGATDTQYF.